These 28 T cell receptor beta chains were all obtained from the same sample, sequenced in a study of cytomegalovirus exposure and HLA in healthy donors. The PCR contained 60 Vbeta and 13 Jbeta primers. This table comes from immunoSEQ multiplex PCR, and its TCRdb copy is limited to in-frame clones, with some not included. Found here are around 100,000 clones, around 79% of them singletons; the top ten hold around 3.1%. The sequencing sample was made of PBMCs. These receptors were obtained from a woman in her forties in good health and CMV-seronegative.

CDR3 bases: TGTGCCAGCAGCTTTCCGACAGGGAGAGAGACCCAGTACTTC. Translating it yields CASSFPTGRETQYF. V usage is TRBV13 and J usage is TRBJ2-5; 7 nucleotides align to TRBD1. This CDR3 spans 14 amino acids. CDR1 is PRHDT, CDR2 FYEKMQ, per germline (reference sequence). V lost 3 bases to trimming and J lost 4 bases; unmatched junction nucleotides: 5.

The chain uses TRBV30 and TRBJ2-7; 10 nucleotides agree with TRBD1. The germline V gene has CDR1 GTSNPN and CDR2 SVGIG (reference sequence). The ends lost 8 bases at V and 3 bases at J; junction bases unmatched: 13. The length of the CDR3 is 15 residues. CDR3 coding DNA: TGTGCCGGTAACCCCCGGGACAGGGGTTTCTACGAGCAGTACTTC. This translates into CAGNPRDRGFYEQYF.

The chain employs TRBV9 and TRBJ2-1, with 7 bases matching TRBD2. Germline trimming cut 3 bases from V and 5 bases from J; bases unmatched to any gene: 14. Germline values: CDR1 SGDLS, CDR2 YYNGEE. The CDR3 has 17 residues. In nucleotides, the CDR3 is TGTGCCAGCAGCGGCCGTCGGGCGACTAGCAGAGACAATGAGCAGTTCTTC. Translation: CASSGRRATSRDNEQFF.

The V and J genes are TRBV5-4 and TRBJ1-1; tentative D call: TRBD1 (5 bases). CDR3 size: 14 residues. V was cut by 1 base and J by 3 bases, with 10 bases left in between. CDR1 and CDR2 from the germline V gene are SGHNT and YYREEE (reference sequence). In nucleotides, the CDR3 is TGTGCCAGCAGCTTGACCCAAGGGGACACTGAAGCTTTCTTT. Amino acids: CASSLTQGDTEAFF.

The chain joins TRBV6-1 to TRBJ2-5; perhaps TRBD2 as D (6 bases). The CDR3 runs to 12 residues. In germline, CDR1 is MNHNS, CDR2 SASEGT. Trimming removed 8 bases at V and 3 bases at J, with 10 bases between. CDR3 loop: CASWRAEETQYF. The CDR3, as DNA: TGTGCCAGCTGGAGGGCGGAAGAGACCCAGTACTTC.

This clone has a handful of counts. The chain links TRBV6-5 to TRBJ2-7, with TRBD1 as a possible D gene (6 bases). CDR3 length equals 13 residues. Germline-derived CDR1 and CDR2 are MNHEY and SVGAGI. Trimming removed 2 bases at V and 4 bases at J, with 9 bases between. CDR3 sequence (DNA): TGTGCCAGCAGTTACGGGGGCAGTTACGAGCAGTACTTC. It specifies CASSYGGSYEQYF.

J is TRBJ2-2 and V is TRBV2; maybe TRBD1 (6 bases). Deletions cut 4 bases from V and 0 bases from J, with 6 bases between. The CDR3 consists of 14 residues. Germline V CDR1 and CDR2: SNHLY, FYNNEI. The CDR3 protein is CASSGQANTGELFF. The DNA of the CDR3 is TGTGCCAGCAGTGGACAGGCGAACACCGGGGAGCTGTTTTTT.

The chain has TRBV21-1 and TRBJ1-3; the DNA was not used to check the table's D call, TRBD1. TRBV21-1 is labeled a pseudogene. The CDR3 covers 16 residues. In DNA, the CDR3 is TGTGCCAGCAGCATACGGGACAGGGCTCCTGGAAACACCATATATTTT. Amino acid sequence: CASSIRDRAPGNTIYF.

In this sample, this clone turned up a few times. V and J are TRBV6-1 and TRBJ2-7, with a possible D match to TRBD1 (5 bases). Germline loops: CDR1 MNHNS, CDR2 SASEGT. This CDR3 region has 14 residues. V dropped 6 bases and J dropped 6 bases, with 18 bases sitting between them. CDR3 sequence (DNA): TGTGCCAGCAGAGCGACAGTCAATTCCATCGAGCAGTACTTC. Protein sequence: CASRATVNSIEQYF.

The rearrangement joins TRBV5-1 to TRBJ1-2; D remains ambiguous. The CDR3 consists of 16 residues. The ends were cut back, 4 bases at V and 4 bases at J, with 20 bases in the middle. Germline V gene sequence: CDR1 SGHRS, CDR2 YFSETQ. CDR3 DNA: TGCGCCAGCAGCCCCGCCGACACTCCCCGGGGCTATGGCTACACCTTC. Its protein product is CASSPADTPRGYGYTF. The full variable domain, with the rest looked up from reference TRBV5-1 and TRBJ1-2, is KAGVTQTPRYLIKTRGQQVTLSCSPISGHRSVSWYQQTPGQGLQFLFEYFSETQRNKGNFPGRFSGRQFSNSRSEMNVSTLELGDSALYLCASSPADTPRGYGYTFGSGTRLTVV.

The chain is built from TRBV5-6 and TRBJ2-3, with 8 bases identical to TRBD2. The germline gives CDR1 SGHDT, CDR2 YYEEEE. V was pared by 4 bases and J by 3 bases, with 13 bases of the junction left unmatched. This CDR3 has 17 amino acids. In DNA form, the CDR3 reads TGTGCCAGCAGCCCTTATTCCGGGGGGGCTCTAACAGATACGCAGTATTTT. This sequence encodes CASSPYSGGALTDTQYF.

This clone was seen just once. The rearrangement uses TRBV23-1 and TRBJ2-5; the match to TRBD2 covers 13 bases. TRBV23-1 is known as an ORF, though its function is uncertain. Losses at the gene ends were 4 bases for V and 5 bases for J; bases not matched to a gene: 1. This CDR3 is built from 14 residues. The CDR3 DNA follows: TGCGCCAGCAGTCCACTAGCGGGAGGGGAGACCCAGTACTTC. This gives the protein CASSPLAGGETQYF.

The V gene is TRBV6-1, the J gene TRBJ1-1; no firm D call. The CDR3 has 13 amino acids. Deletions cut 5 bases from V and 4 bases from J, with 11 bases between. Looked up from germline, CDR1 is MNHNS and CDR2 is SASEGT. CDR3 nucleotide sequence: TGTGCCAGCAGTCGGACTGCGGGCACTGAAGCTTTCTTT. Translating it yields CASSRTAGTEAFF.

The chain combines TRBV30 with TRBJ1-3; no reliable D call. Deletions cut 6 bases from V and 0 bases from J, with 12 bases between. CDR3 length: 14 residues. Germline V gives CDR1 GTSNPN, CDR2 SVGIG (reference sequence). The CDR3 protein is CACTGLNSGNTIYF. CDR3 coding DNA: TGTGCCTGTACTGGGCTAAACTCTGGAAACACCATATATTTT.

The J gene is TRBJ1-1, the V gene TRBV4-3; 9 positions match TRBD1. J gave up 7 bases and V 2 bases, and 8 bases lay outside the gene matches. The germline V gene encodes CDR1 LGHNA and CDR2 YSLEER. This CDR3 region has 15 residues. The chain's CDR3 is CASSQIQQGAGEAFF. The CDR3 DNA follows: TGCGCCAGCAGCCAAATTCAACAGGGGGCCGGTGAAGCTTTCTTT.

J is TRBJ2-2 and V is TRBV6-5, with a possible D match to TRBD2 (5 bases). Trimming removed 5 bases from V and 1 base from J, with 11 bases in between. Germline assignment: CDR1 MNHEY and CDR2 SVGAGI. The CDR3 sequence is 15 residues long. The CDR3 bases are TGTGCCAGCAGTCCGGGAACGGGGAACACCGGGGAGCTGTTTTTT. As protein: CASSPGTGNTGELFF.

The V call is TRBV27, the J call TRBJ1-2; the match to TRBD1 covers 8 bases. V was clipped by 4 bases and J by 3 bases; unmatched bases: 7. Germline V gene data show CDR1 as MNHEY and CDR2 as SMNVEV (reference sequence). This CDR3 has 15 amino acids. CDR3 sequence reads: CASSSPGQGYYGYTF. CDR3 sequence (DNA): TGTGCCAGCAGTTCTCCTGGACAGGGTTACTATGGCTACACCTTC.

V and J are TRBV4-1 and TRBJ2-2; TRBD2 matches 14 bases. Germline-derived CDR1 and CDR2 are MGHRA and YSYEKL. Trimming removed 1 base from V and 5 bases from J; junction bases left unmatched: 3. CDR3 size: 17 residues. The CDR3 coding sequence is TGCGCCAGCAGCCAAGGACTAGCGGGAGGGCAAACCGGGGAGCTGTTTTTT. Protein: CASSQGLAGGQTGELFF.

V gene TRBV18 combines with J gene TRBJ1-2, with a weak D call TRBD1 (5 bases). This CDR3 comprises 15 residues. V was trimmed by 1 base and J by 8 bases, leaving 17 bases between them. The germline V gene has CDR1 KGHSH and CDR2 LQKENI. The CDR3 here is CASSPLGQGLEGYTF. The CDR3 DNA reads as TGTGCCAGCTCACCACTTGGGCAGGGATTGGAGGGCTACACCTTC. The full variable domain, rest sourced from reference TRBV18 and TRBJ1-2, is NAGVMQNPRHLVRRRGQEARLRCSPMKGHSHVYWYRQLPEEGLKFMVYLQKENIIDESGMPKERFSAEFPKEGPSILRIQQVVRGDSAAYFCASSPLGQGLEGYTFGSGTRLTVV.

Here the CDR3 reads CASSSVTSTDTQYF. Here the CDR3 DNA reads TGTGCCAGCAGTAGCGTGACTAGCACAGATACGCAGTATTTT. This chain uses TRBV18 with TRBJ2-3, with D maybe TRBD2 (5 bases). The germline CDR1 and CDR2 sequences are KGHSH and LQKENI. Trimming cost V 8 bases and J 0 bases, with 12 bases left between them. CDR3 size: 14 residues.

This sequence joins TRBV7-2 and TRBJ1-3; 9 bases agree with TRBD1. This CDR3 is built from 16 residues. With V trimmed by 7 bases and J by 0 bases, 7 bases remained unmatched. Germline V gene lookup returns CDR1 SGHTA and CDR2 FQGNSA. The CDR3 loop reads CASKGTGRISGNTIYF. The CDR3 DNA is TGTGCCAGCAAAGGGACAGGGAGAATCTCTGGAAACACCATATATTTT.

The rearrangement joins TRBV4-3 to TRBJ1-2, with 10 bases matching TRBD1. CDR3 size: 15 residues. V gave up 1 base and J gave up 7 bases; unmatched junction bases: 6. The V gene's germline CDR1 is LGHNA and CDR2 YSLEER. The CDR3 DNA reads TGCGCCAGCAGCCAAGGCAGACAGGGGGCTGGTGGCTACACCTTC. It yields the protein CASSQGRQGAGGYTF.

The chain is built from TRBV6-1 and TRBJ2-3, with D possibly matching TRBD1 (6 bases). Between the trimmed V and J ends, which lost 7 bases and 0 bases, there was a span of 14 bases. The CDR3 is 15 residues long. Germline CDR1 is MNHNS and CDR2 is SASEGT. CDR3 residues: CASTIQGRSTDTQYF. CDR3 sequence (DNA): TGTGCCAGCACGATACAGGGAAGAAGCACAGATACGCAGTATTTT.

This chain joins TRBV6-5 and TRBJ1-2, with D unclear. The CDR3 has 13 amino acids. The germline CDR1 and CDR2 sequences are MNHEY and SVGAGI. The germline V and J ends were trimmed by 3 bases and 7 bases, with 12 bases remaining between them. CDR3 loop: CASSYVRWSGYTF. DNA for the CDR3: TGTGCCAGCAGTTATGTCCGCTGGAGTGGCTACACCTTC.

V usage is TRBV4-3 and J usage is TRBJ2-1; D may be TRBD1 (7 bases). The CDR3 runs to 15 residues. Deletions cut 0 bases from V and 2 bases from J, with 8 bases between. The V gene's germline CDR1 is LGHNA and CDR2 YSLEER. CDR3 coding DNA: TGCGCCAGCAGCCAAGACAGGGGGGCCTACAATGAGCAGTTCTTC. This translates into CASSQDRGAYNEQFF.

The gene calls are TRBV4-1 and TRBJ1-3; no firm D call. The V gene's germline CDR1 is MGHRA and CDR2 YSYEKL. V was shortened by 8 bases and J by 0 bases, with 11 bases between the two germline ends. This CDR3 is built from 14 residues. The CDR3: CASAASNSGNTIYF. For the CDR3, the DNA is TGCGCCAGCGCGGCCAGTAACTCTGGAAACACCATATATTTT.

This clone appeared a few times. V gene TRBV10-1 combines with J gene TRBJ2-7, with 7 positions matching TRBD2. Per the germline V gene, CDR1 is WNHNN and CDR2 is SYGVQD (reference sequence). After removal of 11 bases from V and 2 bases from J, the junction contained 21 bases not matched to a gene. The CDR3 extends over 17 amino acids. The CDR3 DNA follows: TGCGCCGGACGACGGGAGGCCGGATTGAACGACCCCTACGAGCAGTACTTC. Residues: CAGRREAGLNDPYEQYF.

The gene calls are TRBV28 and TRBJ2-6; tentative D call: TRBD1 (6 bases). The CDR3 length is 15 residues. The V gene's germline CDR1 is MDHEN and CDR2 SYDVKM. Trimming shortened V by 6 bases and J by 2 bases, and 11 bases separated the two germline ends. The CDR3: CASSYTGPGANVLTF. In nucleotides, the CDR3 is TGTGCCAGCAGCTATACAGGGCCTGGGGCCAACGTCCTGACTTTC.